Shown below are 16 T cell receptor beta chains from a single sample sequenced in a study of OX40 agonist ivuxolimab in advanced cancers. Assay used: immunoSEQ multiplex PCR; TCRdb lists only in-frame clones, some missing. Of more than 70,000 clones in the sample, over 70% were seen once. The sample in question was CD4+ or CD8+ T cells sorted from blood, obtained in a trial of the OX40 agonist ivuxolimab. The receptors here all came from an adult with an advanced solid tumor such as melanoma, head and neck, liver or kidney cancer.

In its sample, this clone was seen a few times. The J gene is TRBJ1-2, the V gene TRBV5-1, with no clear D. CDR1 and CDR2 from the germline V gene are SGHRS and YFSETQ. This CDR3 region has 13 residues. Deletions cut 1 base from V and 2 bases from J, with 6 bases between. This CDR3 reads CASSLRGNYGYTF. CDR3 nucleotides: TGCGCCAGCAGCTTGAGAGGGAACTATGGCTACACCTTC.

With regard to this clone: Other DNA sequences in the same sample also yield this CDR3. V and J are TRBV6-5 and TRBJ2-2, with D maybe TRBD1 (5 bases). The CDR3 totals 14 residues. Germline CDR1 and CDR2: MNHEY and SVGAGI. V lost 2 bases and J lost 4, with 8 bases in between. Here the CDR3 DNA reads TGTGCCAGCAGTTACGACAGTGGCACCGGGGAGCTGTTTTTT. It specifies CASSYDSGTGELFF.

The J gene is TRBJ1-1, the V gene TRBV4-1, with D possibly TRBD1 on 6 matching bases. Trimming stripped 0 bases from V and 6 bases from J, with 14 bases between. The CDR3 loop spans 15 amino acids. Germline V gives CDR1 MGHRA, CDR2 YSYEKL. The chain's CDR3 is CASSQDGRGYAEAFF. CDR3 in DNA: TGCGCCAGCAGCCAAGACGGCAGGGGATATGCTGAAGCTTTCTTT.

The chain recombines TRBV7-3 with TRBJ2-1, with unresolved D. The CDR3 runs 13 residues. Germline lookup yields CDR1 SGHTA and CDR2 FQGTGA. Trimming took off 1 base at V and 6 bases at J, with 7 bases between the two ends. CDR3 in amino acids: CASSLNTANEQFF. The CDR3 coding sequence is TGTGCCAGCAGCTTAAATACCGCCAATGAGCAGTTCTTC. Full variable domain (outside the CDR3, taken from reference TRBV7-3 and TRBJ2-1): GAGVSQTPSNKVTEKGKYVELRCDPISGHTALYWYRQSLGQGPEFLIYFQGTGAADDSGLPNDRFFAVRPEGSVSTLKIQRTERGDSAVYLCASSLNTANEQFFGPGTRLTVL.

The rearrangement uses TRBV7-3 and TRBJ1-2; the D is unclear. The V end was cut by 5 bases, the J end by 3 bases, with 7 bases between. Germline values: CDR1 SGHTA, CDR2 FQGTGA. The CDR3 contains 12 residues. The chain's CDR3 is CASSPKDYGYTF. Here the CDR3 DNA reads TGTGCCAGCAGCCCGAAAGACTATGGCTACACCTTC. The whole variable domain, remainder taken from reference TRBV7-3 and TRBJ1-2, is GAGVSQTPSNKVTEKGKYVELRCDPISGHTALYWYRQSLGQGPEFLIYFQGTGAADDSGLPNDRFFAVRPEGSVSTLKIQRTERGDSAVYLCASSPKDYGYTFGSGTRLTVV.

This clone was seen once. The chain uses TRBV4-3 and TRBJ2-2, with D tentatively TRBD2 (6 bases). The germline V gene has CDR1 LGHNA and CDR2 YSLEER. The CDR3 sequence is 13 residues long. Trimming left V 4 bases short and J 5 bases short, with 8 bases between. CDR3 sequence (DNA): TGCGCCAGCAGCCGCCGGGAGACCGGGGAGCTGTTTTTT. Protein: CASSRRETGELFF.

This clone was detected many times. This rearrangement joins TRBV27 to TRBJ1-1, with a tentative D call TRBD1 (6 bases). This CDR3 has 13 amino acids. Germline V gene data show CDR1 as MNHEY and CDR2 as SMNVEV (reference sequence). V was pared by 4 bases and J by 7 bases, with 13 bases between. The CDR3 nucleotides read TGTGCCAGCAGTTCTAACGACAGGATTGAAGCTTTCTTT. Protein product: CASSSNDRIEAFF.

The CDR3 reads CAIIAGAAGSGNTIYF. In DNA form, the CDR3 reads TGTGCCATCATCGCTGGGGCAGCCGGCTCTGGAAACACCATATATTTT. The rearrangement uses TRBV10-3 and TRBJ1-3, with D possibly matching TRBD1 (5 bases). V lost 7 bases, J lost 0 bases, and 16 bases lay in between. Per the germline V gene, CDR1 is ENHRY and CDR2 is SYGVKD. The CDR3 spans 16 residues.

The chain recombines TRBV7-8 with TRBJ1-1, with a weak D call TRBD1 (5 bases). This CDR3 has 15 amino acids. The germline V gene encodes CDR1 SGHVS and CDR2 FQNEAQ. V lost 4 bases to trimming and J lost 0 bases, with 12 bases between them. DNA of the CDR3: TGTGCCAGCAGCTCTCAGGGAGGTATGAACACTGAAGCTTTCTTT. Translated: CASSSQGGMNTEAFF.

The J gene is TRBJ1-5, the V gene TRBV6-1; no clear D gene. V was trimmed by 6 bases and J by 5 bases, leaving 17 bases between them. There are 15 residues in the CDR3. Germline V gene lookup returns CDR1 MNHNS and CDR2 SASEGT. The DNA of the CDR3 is TGTGCCAGCAGCCAGCGGCCCGGAGGAGATCAGCCCCAGCATTTT. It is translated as CASSQRPGGDQPQHF.

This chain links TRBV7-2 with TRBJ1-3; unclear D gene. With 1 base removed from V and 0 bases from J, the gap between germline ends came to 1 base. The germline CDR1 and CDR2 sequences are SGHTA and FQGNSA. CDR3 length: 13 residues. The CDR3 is CASSLDSGNTIYF. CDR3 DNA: TGTGCCAGCAGCTTAGACTCTGGAAACACCATATATTTT.

The CDR3 DNA sequence: TGTGCCAGCAGTTACTCATGGACAGGGCTAACCGGGGAGCTGTTTTTT. This gives the protein CASSYSWTGLTGELFF. J is TRBJ2-2 and V is TRBV6-5; 8 bases map to TRBD1. There are 16 residues in the CDR3. The trim removed 0 bases at V and 5 bases at J, leaving 5 bases unmatched. The germline gives CDR1 MNHEY, CDR2 SVGAGI.

CDR3 DNA: TGTGCCAGCAGTGCGAACCCGACAGGGGGCGAGACCCAGTACTTC. Translating it yields CASSANPTGGETQYF. The chain recombines TRBV6-1 with TRBJ2-5; 10 bases agree with TRBD1. The CDR3 extends over 15 amino acids. Trimming took 4 bases from V and 5 from J; bases not matched to a gene: 7. CDR1 is MNHNS, CDR2 SASEGT, per germline.

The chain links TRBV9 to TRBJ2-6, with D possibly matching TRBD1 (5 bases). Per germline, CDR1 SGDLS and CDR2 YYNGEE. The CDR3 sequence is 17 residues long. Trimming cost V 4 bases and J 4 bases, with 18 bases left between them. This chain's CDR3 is CASSPISIPGGANVLTF. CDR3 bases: TGTGCCAGCAGCCCGATCTCAATACCAGGGGGGGCCAACGTCCTGACTTTC.

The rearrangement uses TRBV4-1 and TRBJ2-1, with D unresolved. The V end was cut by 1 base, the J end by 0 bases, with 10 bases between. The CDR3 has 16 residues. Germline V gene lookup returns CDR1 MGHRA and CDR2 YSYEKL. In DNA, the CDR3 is TGCGCCAGCAGCCAAGTCGCCCCGAGCTCCTACAATGAGCAGTTCTTC. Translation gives CASSQVAPSSYNEQFF.

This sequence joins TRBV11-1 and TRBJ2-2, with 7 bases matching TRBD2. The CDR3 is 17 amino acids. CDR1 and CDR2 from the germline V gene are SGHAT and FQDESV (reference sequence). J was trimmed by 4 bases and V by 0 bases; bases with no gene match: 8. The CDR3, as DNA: TGTGCCAGCAGCTTAGCTGCTGCGGGAGCCCTCACCGGGGAGCTGTTTTTT. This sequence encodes CASSLAAAGALTGELFF. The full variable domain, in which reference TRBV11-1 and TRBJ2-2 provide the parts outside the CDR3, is EAEVAQSPRYKITEKSQAVAFWCDPISGHATLYWYRQILGQGPELLVQFQDESVVDDSQLPKDRFSAERLKGVDSTLKIQPAELGDSAMYLCASSLAAAGALTGELFFGEGSRLTVL.